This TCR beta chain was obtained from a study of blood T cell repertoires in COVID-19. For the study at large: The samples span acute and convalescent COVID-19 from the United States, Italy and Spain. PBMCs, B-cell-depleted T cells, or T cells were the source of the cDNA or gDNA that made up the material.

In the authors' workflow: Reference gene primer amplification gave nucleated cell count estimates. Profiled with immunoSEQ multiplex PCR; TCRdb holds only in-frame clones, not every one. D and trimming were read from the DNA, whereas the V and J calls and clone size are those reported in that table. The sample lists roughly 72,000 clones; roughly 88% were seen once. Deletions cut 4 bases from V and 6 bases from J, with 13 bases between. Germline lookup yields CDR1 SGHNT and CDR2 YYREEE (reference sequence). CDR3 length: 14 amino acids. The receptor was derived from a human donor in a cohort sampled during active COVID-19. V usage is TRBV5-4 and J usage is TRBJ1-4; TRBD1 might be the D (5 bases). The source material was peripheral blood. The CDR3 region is CASSQSREDEKLFF. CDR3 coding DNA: TGTGCCAGCAGCCAATCCAGGGAGGATGAAAAACTGTTTTTT. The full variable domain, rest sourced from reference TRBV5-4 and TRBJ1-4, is ETGVTQSPTHLIKTRGQQVTLRCSSQSGHNTVSWYQQALGQGPQFIFQYYREEENGRGNFPPRFSGLQFPNYSSELNVNALELDDSALYLCASSQSREDEKLFFGSGTQLSVL.